The 21 T cell receptor beta chains listed next were all sequenced from one sample in a study of neurological immune-mediated disorders. In TCRdb, the 5' RACE reads were re-called with MiXCR into one record per CDR3 protein. The data contain under 70,000 distinct CDR3 sequences, roughly 3.1% of them singletons. The material sequenced was PBMCs. The receptors shown here come from a woman aged 50 to 65 with multiple sclerosis.

This clonotype was seen ten or more times. This chain connects TRBV20-1 to TRBJ2-7; D may be TRBD2 (5 bases). The germline CDR1 and CDR2 sequences are DFQATT and SNEGSKA (reference sequence). Trimming stripped 3 bases from V and 6 bases from J, with 18 bases between. The CDR3 has 14 amino acids. CDR3 loop: CSASQWRTDSEQYF. For the CDR3, the DNA is TGCAGTGCTAGCCAATGGAGGACGGATTCCGAGCAGTACTTC.

This clonotype was counted ten times or more. The CDR3 protein is CASNRQGQETQYF. The CDR3 DNA reads TGTGCCAGCAACCGACAGGGTCAAGAGACCCAGTACTTC. The V call is TRBV5-6, the J call TRBJ2-5; 7 nucleotides agree with TRBD1. Unmatched junction bases numbered 4, after V lost 6 bases and J lost 2 bases. Per germline, CDR1 SGHDT and CDR2 YYEEEE. The CDR3 totals 13 residues.

This clonotype appeared many times. Being one base from a much bigger clone, this may be a read error. The chain joins TRBV20-1 to TRBJ1-5, with a weak D call TRBD1 (5 bases). Trimming cost V 1 base and J 4 bases, with 14 bases left between them. Looked up from germline, CDR1 is DFQATT and CDR2 is SNEGSKA (reference sequence). CDR3 length: 15 residues. In DNA, the CDR3 is TGCAGTGCTAGAGGGGGGGGAAACGGGAATCAGCCCCAGCATTTT. It specifies CSARGGGNGNQPQHF.

This sequence joins TRBV7-6 and TRBJ1-1; 8 bases fit TRBD1. Germline CDR1 and CDR2: SGHVS and FNYEAQ. The CDR3 extends over 15 amino acids. With 4 bases clipped from V and 4 bases from J, the junction kept 8 bases outside the gene matches. The CDR3 DNA reads as TGTGCCAGCAGCTCGAGGACAGGGTGGGCCACTGAAGCTTTCTTT. Translation: CASSSRTGWATEAFF. Drawing the rest from reference TRBV7-6 and TRBJ1-1, the complete variable domain is GAGVSQSPRYKVTKRGQDVALRCDPISGHVSLYWYRQALGQGPEFLTYFNYEAQQDKSGLPNDRFSAERPEGSISTLTIQRTEQRDSAMYRCASSSRTGWATEAFFGQGTRLTVV.

This clonotype has ten or more counts. The chain is built from TRBV20-1 and TRBJ2-2; TRBD2 might be the D (5 bases). Per the germline V gene, CDR1 is DFQATT and CDR2 is SNEGSKA (reference sequence). The CDR3 spans 15 residues. The V and J ends lost 3 bases and 0 bases respectively, with 11 bases between them. CDR3 DNA: TGCAGTGCTAGGAATAGCGTCGCGAACACCGGGGAGCTGTTTTTT. Translation: CSARNSVANTGELFF.

This clonotype was observed at least ten times. This chain connects TRBV5-5 to TRBJ2-5, with 7 positions matching TRBD2. The V gene end was trimmed by 4 bases and the J gene end by 5 bases; junction bases not matched to a gene: 17. This CDR3 region has 17 residues. Germline loops: CDR1 SGHKS, CDR2 YYEKEE (reference sequence). CDR3 loop: CASSPPGGREIRETQYF. CDR3 DNA sequence: TGTGCCAGCAGCCCCCCCGGTGGGCGGGAGATTCGTGAGACCCAGTACTTC.

This clonotype was found many times. V is TRBV3-1 and J is TRBJ2-7; 8 bases map to TRBD1. The ends lost 6 bases at V and 4 bases at J; junction bases unmatched: 2. CDR1 is LGHDT, CDR2 YNNKEL, per germline (reference sequence). CDR3 length: 12 amino acids. For the CDR3, the DNA is TGTGCCAGCAGTCGACAGGGGTACGAGCAGTACTTC. It codes for CASSRQGYEQYF.

This clonotype was recorded many times. This chain joins TRBV15 and TRBJ2-2; the match to TRBD1 covers 8 bases. Trimming removed 8 bases from V and 3 bases from J; junction bases left unmatched: 8. This CDR3 contains 15 residues. Germline CDR1 reads LNHNV; CDR2 reads YYDKDF (reference sequence). For the CDR3, the DNA is TGTGCCACCGGTGTAGGACAGGGCTACACCGGGGAGCTGTTTTTT. Translation: CATGVGQGYTGELFF.

This clonotype has at least ten counts. The rearrangement joins TRBV5-1 to TRBJ1-5; D is perhaps TRBD1 (5 bases). Germline CDR1 is SGHRS and CDR2 is YFSETQ. The V end lost 4 bases, the J end lost 5 bases, and 13 bases lay between the germline ends. The CDR3 contains 14 residues. The chain's CDR3 is CASSADSWDQPQHF. The CDR3 bases are TGCGCCAGCAGCGCAGACAGCTGGGATCAGCCCCAGCATTTT.

This clonotype was counted at least ten times. This sequence joins TRBV20-1 and TRBJ2-1; D might be TRBD1 or TRBD2, each matching 5 bases. CDR3 length equals 12 residues. V gave up 2 bases and J gave up 10 bases, with 12 bases separating them. Germline V gene data show CDR1 as DFQATT and CDR2 as SNEGSKA (reference sequence). CDR3 loop: CSARNDWDEQFF. CDR3 DNA sequence: TGCAGTGCTAGAAACGACTGGGACGAGCAGTTCTTC.

In its sample, this clonotype was seen many times. The CDR3 here is CASSQPGGRNTEAFF. The CDR3 DNA reads as TGCGCCAGCAGCCAGCCGGGGGGAAGGAACACTGAAGCTTTCTTT. The V gene is TRBV4-1, the J gene TRBJ1-1; possibly TRBD1 for D (5 bases). CDR3 length: 15 amino acids. The germline V gene encodes CDR1 MGHRA and CDR2 YSYEKL. V lost 3 bases to trimming and J lost 1 base, with 12 bases between them.

The table lists this clonotype with many counts. V is TRBV12-3 or TRBV12-4 and J is TRBJ2-2, with TRBD2 identical over 8 bases. J lost 2 bases, V lost 3 bases, and 2 bases had no gene match. The CDR3 covers 15 residues. The CDR3 sequence: CASSFAGGNTGELFF. The DNA for the CDR3 is TGTGCCAGCAGTTTCGCGGGAGGCAACACCGGGGAGCTGTTTTTT.

Ten or more counts support this clonotype. The chain uses TRBV6-5 and TRBJ1-2; D is unclear. V was shortened by 0 bases and J by 4 bases, with 12 bases between the two germline ends. Germline CDR1 MNHEY, CDR2 SVGAGI. CDR3 length: 15 residues. The chain's CDR3 is CASSYSIGGSYGYTF. The CDR3 DNA reads TGTGCCAGCAGTTACTCGATCGGAGGTAGCTATGGCTACACCTTC.

This clonotype was counted many times. The CDR3 loop reads CASSQSLGLYTDTQYF. The CDR3, as DNA: TGTGCCAGCAGCCAATCTCTAGGGTTATACACAGATACGCAGTATTTT. The chain uses TRBV14 and TRBJ2-3; D is ambiguous. From germline, CDR1 is SGHDN and CDR2 FVKESK. This CDR3 has 16 amino acids. V was clipped by 2 bases and J by 2 bases, with 14 bases between them.

This clonotype has a count of ten or more. The CDR3 protein is CATSRGLAGNTGELFF. As DNA, the CDR3 is TGTGCCACCAGCAGAGGACTAGCGGGGAACACCGGGGAGCTGTTTTTT. This chain links TRBV15 with TRBJ2-2; TRBD2 agrees at 10 bases. J gave up 1 base and V 1 base, and 0 bases lay outside the gene matches. CDR1 LNHNV and CDR2 YYDKDF come from the germline V gene (reference sequence). The CDR3 has 16 residues.

This clonotype was found many times. The CDR3 loop is CASSLVGFPYEQYF. CDR3 DNA: TGCGCCAGCAGCTTGGTTGGCTTCCCCTACGAGCAGTACTTC. V usage is TRBV5-1 and J usage is TRBJ2-7; D remains unclear. Germline values: CDR1 SGHRS, CDR2 YFSETQ. V lost 0 bases to trimming and J lost 2 bases, with 9 bases between them. The CDR3 loop spans 14 amino acids.

Many counts were recorded for this clonotype. V and J are TRBV5-1 and TRBJ2-5; D call uncertain. The ends were cut back, 1 base at V and 5 bases at J, with 15 bases in the middle. Germline V gene data show CDR1 as SGHRS and CDR2 as YFSETQ. The CDR3 is made up of 15 amino acids. In DNA form, the CDR3 reads TGCGCCAGCAGCTTGTTGGCGACCATAACGGAGACCCAGTACTTC. Translating it yields CASSLLATITETQYF.

This clonotype showed up many times. The rearrangement joins TRBV7-2 to TRBJ1-4, with a tentative D call TRBD1 (5 bases). CDR1 and CDR2 from the germline V gene are SGHTA and FQGNSA. The length of the CDR3 is 16 residues. Trimming shortened V by 4 bases and J by 6 bases, and 18 bases separated the two germline ends. The CDR3 spells CASSSFPRASHEKLFF. The CDR3 DNA is TGTGCCAGCAGCTCCTTTCCCAGGGCTTCCCATGAAAAACTGTTTTTT.

This clonotype was counted at least ten times. The chain joins TRBV6-6 to TRBJ2-4; possible D gene TRBD2, 6 bases. CDR3 length: 14 amino acids. The V gene's germline CDR1 is MNHNY and CDR2 SVGAGI (reference sequence). V lost 6 bases, J lost 2 bases, and 11 bases lay in between. The CDR3 coding sequence is TGTGCCAGCAGCCTTAGCGGACCCAAAAACATTCAGTACTTC. This gives the protein CASSLSGPKNIQYF.

This clonotype was picked up many times. This sequence joins TRBV12-3 or TRBV12-4 and TRBJ1-1; TRBD1 might be the D (6 bases). CDR3 length: 13 residues. Trimming left V 7 bases short and J 1 base short, with 10 bases between. CDR3: CASNRQANTEAFF. As DNA, the CDR3 is TGTGCCAGCAATCGACAGGCGAACACTGAAGCTTTCTTT.

This clonotype has a count of ten or more. The chain is built from TRBV7-2 and TRBJ2-7, with no clear D. Germline V gene data show CDR1 as SGHTA and CDR2 as FQGNSA. Trimming removed 5 bases from V and 7 bases from J, with 15 bases in between. The CDR3 totals 13 residues. The CDR3: CASSPDAWWEQYF. DNA of the CDR3: TGTGCCAGCAGCCCAGACGCCTGGTGGGAGCAGTACTTC.